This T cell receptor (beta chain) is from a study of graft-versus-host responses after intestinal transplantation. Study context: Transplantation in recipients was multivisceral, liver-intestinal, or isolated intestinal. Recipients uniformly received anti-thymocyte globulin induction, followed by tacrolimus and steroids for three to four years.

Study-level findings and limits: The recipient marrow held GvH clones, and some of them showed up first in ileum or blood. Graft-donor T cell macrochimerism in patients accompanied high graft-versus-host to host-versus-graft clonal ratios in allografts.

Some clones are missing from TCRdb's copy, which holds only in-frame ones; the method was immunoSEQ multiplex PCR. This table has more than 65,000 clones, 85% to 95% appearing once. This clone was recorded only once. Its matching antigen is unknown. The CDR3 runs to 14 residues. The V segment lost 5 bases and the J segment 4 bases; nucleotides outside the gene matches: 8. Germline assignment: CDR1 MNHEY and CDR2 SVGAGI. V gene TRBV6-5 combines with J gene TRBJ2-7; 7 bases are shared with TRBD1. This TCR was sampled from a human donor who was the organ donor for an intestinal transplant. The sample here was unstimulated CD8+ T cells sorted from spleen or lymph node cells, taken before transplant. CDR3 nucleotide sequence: TGTGCCAGCAGTCCCTGGACAGGTACTTACGAGCAGTACTTC. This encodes CASSPWTGTYEQYF.